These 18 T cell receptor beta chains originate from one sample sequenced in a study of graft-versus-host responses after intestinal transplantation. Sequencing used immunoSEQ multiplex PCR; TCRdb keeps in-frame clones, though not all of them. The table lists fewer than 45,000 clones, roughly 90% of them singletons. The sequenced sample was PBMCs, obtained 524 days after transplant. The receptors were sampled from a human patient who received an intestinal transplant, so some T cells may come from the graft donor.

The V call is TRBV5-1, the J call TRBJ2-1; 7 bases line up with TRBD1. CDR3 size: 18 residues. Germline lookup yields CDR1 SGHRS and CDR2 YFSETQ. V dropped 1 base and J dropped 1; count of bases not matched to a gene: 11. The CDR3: CASSLWIRSGGSYNEQFF. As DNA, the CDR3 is TGCGCCAGCAGCTTGTGGATCCGGTCAGGGGGATCCTACAATGAGCAGTTCTTC.

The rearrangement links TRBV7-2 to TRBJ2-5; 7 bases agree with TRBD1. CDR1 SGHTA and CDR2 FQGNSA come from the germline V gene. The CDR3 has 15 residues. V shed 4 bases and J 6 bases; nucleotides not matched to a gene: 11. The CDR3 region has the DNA TGTGCCAGCAGCTCCGTGACAGGGACCATGAAGACCCAGTACTTC. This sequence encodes CASSSVTGTMKTQYF.

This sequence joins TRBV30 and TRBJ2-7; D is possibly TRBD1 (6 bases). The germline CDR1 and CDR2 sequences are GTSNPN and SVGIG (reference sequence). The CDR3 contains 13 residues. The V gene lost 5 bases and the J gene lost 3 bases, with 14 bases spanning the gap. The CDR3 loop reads CAWGRDTLYEQYF. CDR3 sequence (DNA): TGTGCCTGGGGCCGGGACACCCTCTACGAGCAGTACTTC.

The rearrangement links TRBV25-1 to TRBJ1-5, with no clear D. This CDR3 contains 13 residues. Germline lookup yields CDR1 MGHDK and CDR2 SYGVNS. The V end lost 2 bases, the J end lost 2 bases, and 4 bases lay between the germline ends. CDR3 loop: CASSEHGNQPQHF. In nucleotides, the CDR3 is TGTGCCAGCAGTGAACACGGCAATCAGCCCCAGCATTTT.

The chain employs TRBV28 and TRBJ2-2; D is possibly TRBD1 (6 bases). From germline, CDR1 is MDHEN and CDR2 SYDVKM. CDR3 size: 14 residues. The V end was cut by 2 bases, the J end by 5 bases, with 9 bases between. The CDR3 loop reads CASSLPGTTGELFF. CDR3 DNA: TGTGCCAGCAGTTTACCCGGGACAACCGGGGAGCTGTTTTTT.

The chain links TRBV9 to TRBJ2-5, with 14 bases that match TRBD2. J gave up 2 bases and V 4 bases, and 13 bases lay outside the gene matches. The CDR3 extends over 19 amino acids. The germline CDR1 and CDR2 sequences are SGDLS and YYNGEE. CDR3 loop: CASSPTGLAGVRGQETQYF. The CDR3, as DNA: TGTGCCAGCAGCCCGACGGGACTAGCGGGAGTTCGAGGGCAAGAGACCCAGTACTTC.

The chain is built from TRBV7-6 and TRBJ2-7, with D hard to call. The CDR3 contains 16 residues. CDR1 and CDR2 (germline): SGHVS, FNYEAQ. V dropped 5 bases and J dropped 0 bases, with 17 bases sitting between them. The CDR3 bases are TGTGCCAGCAGCAAGGGTGAAACCACCTTCTCCTACGAGCAGTACTTC. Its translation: CASSKGETTFSYEQYF.

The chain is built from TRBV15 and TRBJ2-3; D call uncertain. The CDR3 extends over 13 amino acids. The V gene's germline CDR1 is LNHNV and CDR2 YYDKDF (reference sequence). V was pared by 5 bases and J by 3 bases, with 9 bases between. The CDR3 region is CATSDRETDTQYF. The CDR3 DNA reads TGTGCCACCAGCGACCGAGAGACAGATACGCAGTATTTT.

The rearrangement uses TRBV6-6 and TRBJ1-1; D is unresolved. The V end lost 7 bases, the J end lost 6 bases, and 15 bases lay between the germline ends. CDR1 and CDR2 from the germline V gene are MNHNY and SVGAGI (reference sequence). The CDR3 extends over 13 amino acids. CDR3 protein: CASKRDLLAEAFF. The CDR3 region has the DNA TGTGCCAGCAAGAGGGATTTACTCGCTGAAGCTTTCTTT.

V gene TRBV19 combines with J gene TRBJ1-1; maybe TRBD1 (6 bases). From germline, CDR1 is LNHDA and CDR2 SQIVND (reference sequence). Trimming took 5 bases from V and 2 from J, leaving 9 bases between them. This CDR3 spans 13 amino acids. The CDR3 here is CASSEGVNTEAFF. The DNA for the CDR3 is TGTGCCAGTAGTGAGGGGGTCAACACTGAAGCTTTCTTT.

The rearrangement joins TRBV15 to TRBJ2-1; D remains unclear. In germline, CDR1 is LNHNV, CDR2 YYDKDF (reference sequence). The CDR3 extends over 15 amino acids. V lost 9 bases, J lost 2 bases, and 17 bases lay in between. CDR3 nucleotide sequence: TGTGCCACGTCGGGCCCTCAGAGAACCTACAATGAGCAGTTCTTC. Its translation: CATSGPQRTYNEQFF. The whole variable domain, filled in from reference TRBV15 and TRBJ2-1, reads DAMVIQNPRYQVTQFGKPVTLSCSQTLNHNVMYWYQQKSSQAPKLLFHYYDKDFNNEADTPDNFQSRRPNTSFCFLDIRSPGLGDTAMYLCATSGPQRTYNEQFFGPGTRLTVL.

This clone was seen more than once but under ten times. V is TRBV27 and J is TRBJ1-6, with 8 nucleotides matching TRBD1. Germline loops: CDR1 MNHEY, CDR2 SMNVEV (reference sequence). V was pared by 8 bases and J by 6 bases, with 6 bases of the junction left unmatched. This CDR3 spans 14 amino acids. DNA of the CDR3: TGTGCCAGCGGCCGGGACAGGCCTAATTCACCCCTCCACTTT. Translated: CASGRDRPNSPLHF.

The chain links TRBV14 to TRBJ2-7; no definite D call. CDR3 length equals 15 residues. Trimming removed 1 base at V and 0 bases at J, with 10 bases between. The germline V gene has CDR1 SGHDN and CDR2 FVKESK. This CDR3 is CASSQGANPSYEQYF. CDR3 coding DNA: TGTGCCAGCAGCCAAGGGGCTAACCCCTCCTACGAGCAGTACTTC.

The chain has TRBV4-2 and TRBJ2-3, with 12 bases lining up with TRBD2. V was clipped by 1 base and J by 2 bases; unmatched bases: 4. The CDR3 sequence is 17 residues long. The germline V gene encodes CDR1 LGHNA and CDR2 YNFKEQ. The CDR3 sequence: CASSQVGLAGTTDTQYF. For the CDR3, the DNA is TGTGCCAGCAGCCAAGTCGGACTAGCGGGAACCACAGATACGCAGTATTTT.

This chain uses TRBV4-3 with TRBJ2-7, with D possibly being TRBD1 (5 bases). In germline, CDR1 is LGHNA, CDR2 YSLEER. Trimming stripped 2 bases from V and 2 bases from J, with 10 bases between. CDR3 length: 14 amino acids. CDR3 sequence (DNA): TGCGCCAGCAGCCAATTCACAGGTACCTACGAGCAGTACTTC. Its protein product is CASSQFTGTYEQYF.

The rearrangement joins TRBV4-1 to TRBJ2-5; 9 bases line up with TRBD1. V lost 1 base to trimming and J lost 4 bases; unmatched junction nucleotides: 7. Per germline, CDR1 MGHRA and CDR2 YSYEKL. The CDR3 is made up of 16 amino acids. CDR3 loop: CASSQGSDRGPETQYF. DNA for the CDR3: TGCGCCAGCAGCCAAGGTTCGGACAGGGGCCCAGAGACCCAGTACTTC.

The CDR3 is CASKQGAGTDTQYF. The CDR3 DNA follows: TGTGCCAGCAAACAGGGTGCCGGCACAGATACGCAGTATTTT. This rearrangement joins TRBV18 to TRBJ2-3; a weak D match, TRBD1 (6 bases). CDR1 is KGHSH and CDR2 is LQKENI in the germline V gene. The CDR3 is made up of 14 amino acids. Trimming cost V 8 bases and J 1 base, with 13 bases left between them.

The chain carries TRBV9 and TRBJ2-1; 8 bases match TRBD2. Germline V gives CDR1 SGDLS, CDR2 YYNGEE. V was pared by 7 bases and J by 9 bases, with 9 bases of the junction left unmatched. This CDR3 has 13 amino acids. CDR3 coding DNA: TGTGCCAGCGCGGGAGGTCACACGGGTGAGCAGTTCTTC. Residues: CASAGGHTGEQFF.